Here is one T cell receptor (beta chain) with its context. The data are from a study of cytomegalovirus exposure and HLA in healthy donors. The germline V gene encodes CDR1 SQVTM and CDR2 ANQGSEA. There are 11 residues in the CDR3. V was trimmed by 6 bases and J by 4 bases, leaving 9 bases between them. A multiplex PCR was run with 60 Vbeta primers and 13 Jbeta primers. Produced via immunoSEQ multiplex PCR; TCRdb's table is partial and in-frame only. The repertoire holds around 63,000 clones, with about 80% as singletons. J is TRBJ2-5 and V is TRBV29-1; TRBD1 is a possible D gene (6 bases). What was sequenced was PBMCs. The receptor was derived from a man in his 60s in good health and CMV-seropositive. This CDR3 reads CSVPQGETQYF. CDR3 nucleotide sequence: TGCAGCGTGCCACAGGGAGAGACCCAGTACTTC.